A selection of T cell receptor beta chains follows, all from one sample in a study of blood T cell dynamics during melanoma immunotherapy. Generated by immunoSEQ multiplex PCR, the TCRdb table keeps only in-frame clones and is missing some. This table has 15,000 to 20,000 clones, 75% to 85% appearing once. The material sequenced was blood, taken from a patient treated with checkpoint blockade. The source is a human donor with melanoma. The conserved cysteine and the conserved F or W are not part of the CDR3 here. Fields, in order: CDR3 length, D gene, J gene, V gene, CDR3 protein. A D gene is named only where the DNA matches it firmly.

CDR3 length: 15
D gene: .
J gene: TRBJ1-4
V gene: TRBV21-1
CDR3 protein: ASSKVGRRGVHEKLF

CDR3 length: 12
D gene: TRBD1
J gene: TRBJ2-7
V gene: TRBV6-1
CDR3 protein: ASSGSPGQREQY

CDR3 length: 12
D gene: .
J gene: TRBJ2-6
V gene: TRBV29-1
CDR3 protein: SVRGVSGANVLT

CDR3 length: 16
D gene: TRBD2
J gene: TRBJ2-2
V gene: TRBV11-3
CDR3 protein: ASSLGLAGGPDTGELF

CDR3 length: 10
D gene: .
J gene: TRBJ2-2
V gene: TRBV28
CDR3 protein: ASSLNTGELF

CDR3 length: 12
D gene: TRBD1
J gene: TRBJ1-1
V gene: TRBV6-5
CDR3 protein: ASIKPGQGAEAF

CDR3 length: 11
D gene: .
J gene: TRBJ2-7
V gene: TRBV6-6
CDR3 protein: ASSEQGVDEQY

CDR3 length: 15
D gene: TRBD2
J gene: TRBJ2-7
V gene: TRBV5-4
CDR3 protein: ASSLARIGTSGGPPS

CDR3 length: 13
D gene: .
J gene: TRBJ2-2
V gene: TRBV28
CDR3 protein: ASLPGTPNTGELF

CDR3 length: 13
D gene: TRBD1
J gene: TRBJ2-5
V gene: TRBV5-1
CDR3 protein: ASSLQLTGGETQY

CDR3 length: 17
D gene: TRBD2
J gene: TRBJ2-1
V gene: TRBV28
CDR3 protein: ASSLWKGLAGDNYNEQF

CDR3 length: 12
D gene: .
J gene: TRBJ2-3
V gene: TRBV7-9
CDR3 protein: ASSLGGITDTQY

CDR3 length: 15
D gene: .
J gene: TRBJ2-2
V gene: TRBV5-6
CDR3 protein: ASSLDLLGRSTGELF

CDR3 length: 12
D gene: .
J gene: TRBJ2-7
V gene: TRBV7-2
CDR3 protein: ASSPARLAYEQY

CDR3 length: 11
D gene: .
J gene: TRBJ1-1
V gene: TRBV7-3
CDR3 protein: ASSPSSRTEAF

CDR3 length: 12
D gene: .
J gene: TRBJ2-5
V gene: TRBV5-6
CDR3 protein: ASSLVSRGETQY

CDR3 length: 15
D gene: .
J gene: TRBJ2-7
V gene: TRBV13
CDR3 protein: ASSKAESRDSPGEQY

CDR3 length: 9
D gene: .
J gene: .
V gene: TRBV28
CDR3 protein: ASSSRPEQY

CDR3 length: 13
D gene: TRBD2
J gene: TRBJ2-2
V gene: TRBV27
CDR3 protein: ASSFLAGVGGELF

CDR3 length: 12
D gene: TRBD1
J gene: TRBJ2-2
V gene: TRBV7-7
CDR3 protein: ASSLGQLTGELF

CDR3 length: 15
D gene: TRBD2
J gene: TRBJ2-2
V gene: TRBV13
CDR3 protein: ASSLGGLAPNTGELF

CDR3 length: 12
D gene: .
J gene: TRBJ2-5
V gene: TRBV18
CDR3 protein: ASSPPNKQETQY

CDR3 length: 13
D gene: TRBD2
J gene: TRBJ2-7
V gene: TRBV19
CDR3 protein: ASSIGLAGTYEQY

CDR3 length: 13
D gene: .
J gene: TRBJ2-2
V gene: TRBV9
CDR3 protein: ASSVEAPNTGELF

CDR3 length: 12
D gene: .
J gene: TRBJ1-2
V gene: TRBV7-2
CDR3 protein: ASSPGLDSNGYT

CDR3 length: 14
D gene: TRBD1
J gene: TRBJ1-1
V gene: TRBV7-8
CDR3 protein: ASSQVAGGGGTEAF

CDR3 length: 14
D gene: .
J gene: TRBJ1-3
V gene: TRBV9
CDR3 protein: ASSPGGRLSGNTIY

CDR3 length: 13
D gene: TRBD1
J gene: TRBJ1-2
V gene: TRBV19
CDR3 protein: ASSTGTVFYGGYT

CDR3 length: 10
D gene: .
J gene: TRBJ2-1
V gene: TRBV28
CDR3 protein: ASSDPLNEQF

CDR3 length: 16
D gene: TRBD2
J gene: TRBJ2-2
V gene: TRBV7-2
CDR3 protein: ASSLALAGGPEAGELF

CDR3 length: 13
D gene: .
J gene: TRBJ2-2
V gene: TRBV7-8
CDR3 protein: ASSLGSRGNGELF

CDR3 length: 12
D gene: .
J gene: TRBJ1-2
V gene: TRBV5-4
CDR3 protein: ASSLAPSSYGYT

CDR3 length: 12
D gene: .
J gene: TRBJ1-3
V gene: TRBV28
CDR3 protein: ASSSLRAQNTIY

CDR3 length: 13
D gene: .
J gene: TRBJ2-6
V gene: TRBV6-5
CDR3 protein: ASRAPFSGANVLT

CDR3 length: 11
D gene: .
J gene: TRBJ2-3
V gene: TRBV14
CDR3 protein: ASSPFQSGTQY

CDR3 length: 11
D gene: .
J gene: TRBJ2-1
V gene: TRBV11-3
CDR3 protein: ASSSTPFTEQF

CDR3 length: 12
D gene: .
J gene: TRBJ2-4
V gene: TRBV11-3
CDR3 protein: ASSFPGSKNIQY

CDR3 length: 12
D gene: .
J gene: TRBJ1-2
V gene: TRBV29-1
CDR3 protein: SADHRENPYGYT

CDR3 length: 12
D gene: .
J gene: TRBJ1-1
V gene: TRBV19
CDR3 protein: ASSMDHRVGEAF

CDR3 length: 14
D gene: .
J gene: TRBJ1-3
V gene: TRBV9
CDR3 protein: ASSSSGADSGNTIY

CDR3 length: 11
D gene: .
J gene: TRBJ1-2
V gene: TRBV7-8
CDR3 protein: ASSFGVTYGYT

CDR3 length: 10
D gene: .
J gene: TRBJ2-7
V gene: TRBV5-5
CDR3 protein: ASSHRDYEQY

CDR3 length: 15
D gene: TRBD1
J gene: TRBJ2-4
V gene: TRBV6-1
CDR3 protein: ASSASGQGVAKNIQY

CDR3 length: 12
D gene: .
J gene: TRBJ1-2
V gene: TRBV4-3
CDR3 protein: ASSQDLTGRGYT

CDR3 length: 13
D gene: TRBD2
J gene: TRBJ2-1
V gene: TRBV7-2
CDR3 protein: ASSPASGRASEQF

CDR3 length: 13
D gene: TRBD2
J gene: TRBJ2-1
V gene: TRBV4-2
CDR3 protein: ASSRGLAGANEQF

CDR3 length: 11
D gene: .
J gene: TRBJ2-7
V gene: TRBV27
CDR3 protein: ATSSSLVYEQY

CDR3 length: 14
D gene: TRBD2
J gene: TRBJ2-3
V gene: TRBV7-9
CDR3 protein: ASSSTGTKFSDTQY

CDR3 length: 12
D gene: .
J gene: TRBJ2-1
V gene: TRBV14
CDR3 protein: ASSQALPTREQF

CDR3 length: 11
D gene: .
J gene: TRBJ2-1
V gene: TRBV27
CDR3 protein: ASRYQRGLEQF

CDR3 length: 14
D gene: TRBD1
J gene: TRBJ2-1
V gene: TRBV18
CDR3 protein: ASSSPGQGAGNEQF

CDR3 length: 15
D gene: TRBD2
J gene: TRBJ2-3
V gene: TRBV5-6
CDR3 protein: ASSLAGSGSGTDTQY

CDR3 length: 13
D gene: .
J gene: TRBJ2-7
V gene: TRBV18
CDR3 protein: ASSPGVASSYEQY

CDR3 length: 11
D gene: .
J gene: TRBJ1-1
V gene: TRBV6-5
CDR3 protein: ASSYLGWTEAF

CDR3 length: 13
D gene: TRBD2
J gene: TRBJ2-3
V gene: TRBV2
CDR3 protein: ASSGRGLAGDTQY

CDR3 length: 11
D gene: .
J gene: TRBJ2-1
V gene: TRBV29-1
CDR3 protein: SVDGGSYNEQF

CDR3 length: 11
D gene: .
J gene: TRBJ2-2
V gene: TRBV4-3
CDR3 protein: ASGETNTGELF

CDR3 length: 14
D gene: TRBD1
J gene: TRBJ1-6
V gene: TRBV6-6
CDR3 protein: ASTRRTGGDNSPLH

CDR3 length: 12
D gene: .
J gene: TRBJ1-1
V gene: TRBV9
CDR3 protein: ASSVEGRSTEAF